This T cell receptor beta chain appears in the sequencing data of a study of blood T cell repertoires in COVID-19. Looking at the study overall: In each case, the material was cDNA or gDNA derived from T cells, B-cell-depleted T cells, or PBMCs.

CDR1 is MDHEN, CDR2 SYDVKM, per germline. The ends lost 2 bases at V and 4 bases at J; junction bases unmatched: 9. This CDR3 is built from 17 residues. As originally analysed: Reference gene primer amplification gave nucleated cell count estimates. The method was immunoSEQ multiplex PCR; TCRdb's version includes in-frame clones alone and lacks a portion of them. The V and J calls and the clone size are those of that table, but D and trimming were determined from the DNA. The sample lists around 340,000 clones, about nine tenths seen once, with under 1.2% in the top ten. This TCR came from a woman in her twenties or thirties who had been exposed to COVID-19. V usage is TRBV28 and J usage is TRBJ1-3, with 9 bases aligning to TRBD1. What was sequenced was PBMCs or T cells enriched from blood (not recorded which). CDR3 residues: CASSLHTGGISGNTIYF. In DNA, the CDR3 is TGTGCCAGCAGTTTACATACAGGGGGCATTTCCGGAAACACCATATATTTT. The whole variable domain, remainder taken from reference TRBV28 and TRBJ1-3, is DVKVTQSSRYLVKRTGEKVFLECVQDMDHENMFWYRQDPGLGLRLIYFSYDVKMKEKGDIPEGYSVSREKKERFSLILESASTNQTSMYLCASSLHTGGISGNTIYFGEGSWLTVV.